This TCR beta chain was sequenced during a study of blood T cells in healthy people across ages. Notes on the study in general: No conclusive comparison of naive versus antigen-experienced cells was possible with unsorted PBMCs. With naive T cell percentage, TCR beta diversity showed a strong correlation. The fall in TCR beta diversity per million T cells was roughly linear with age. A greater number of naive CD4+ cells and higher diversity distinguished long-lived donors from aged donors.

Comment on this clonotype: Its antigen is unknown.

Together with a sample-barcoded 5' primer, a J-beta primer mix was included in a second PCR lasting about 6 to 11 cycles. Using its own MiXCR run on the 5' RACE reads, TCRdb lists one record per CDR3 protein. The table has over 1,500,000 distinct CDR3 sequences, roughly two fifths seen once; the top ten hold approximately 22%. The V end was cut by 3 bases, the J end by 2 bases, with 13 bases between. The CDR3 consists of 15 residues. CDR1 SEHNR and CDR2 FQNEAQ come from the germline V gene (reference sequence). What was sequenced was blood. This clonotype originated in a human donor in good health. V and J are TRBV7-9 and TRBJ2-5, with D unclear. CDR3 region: CASSFSTAKQETQYF. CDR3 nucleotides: TGTGCCAGCAGCTTCTCTACAGCAAAACAAGAGACCCAGTACTTC.